This passage covers 8 T cell receptor beta chains from one sample sequenced in a study of cytomegalovirus exposure and HLA in healthy donors. Primers included in the PCR were 60 Vbeta and 13 Jbeta primers. The protocol was immunoSEQ multiplex PCR, while the TCRdb copy is restricted to in-frame clones and leaves out a portion. Of about 130,000 clones detected, roughly 8.3% appear once; the ten largest clones hold 4.5% to 6%. The sample consisted of PBMCs. Source of these receptors: a man between 40 and 49 years old in good health and CMV-seronegative.

The rearrangement joins TRBV11-2 to TRBJ1-2; unclear D gene. The length of the CDR3 is 12 residues. Looked up from germline, CDR1 is SGHAT and CDR2 is FQNNGV. V gave up 4 bases and J gave up 0 bases, with 3 bases separating them. The chain's CDR3 is CASSSTNYGYTF. CDR3 nucleotides: TGTGCCAGCAGCTCAACTAACTATGGCTACACCTTC.

The J gene is TRBJ2-1, the V gene TRBV13; perhaps TRBD1 as D (5 bases). The CDR3 sequence is 14 residues long. The germline V and J ends were trimmed by 5 bases and 6 bases, with 14 bases remaining between them. Germline V gives CDR1 PRHDT, CDR2 FYEKMQ (reference sequence). This CDR3 reads CASSQDSFSNEQFF. The CDR3 DNA reads as TGTGCCAGCAGCCAAGACAGTTTTTCCAATGAGCAGTTCTTC.

The CDR3 bases are TGTGCCAGCAGCGCTCTAGCGGGGTTTTCAACTAATGAAAAACTGTTTTTT. Its translation is CASSALAGFSTNEKLFF. The chain recombines TRBV4-2 with TRBJ1-4; D call uncertain. Germline loops: CDR1 LGHNA, CDR2 YNFKEQ. The CDR3 has 17 residues. Trimming stripped 5 bases from V and 0 bases from J, with 16 bases between.

J is TRBJ2-2 and V is TRBV7-9, with a possible D match to TRBD2 (5 bases). The germline CDR1 and CDR2 sequences are SEHNR and FQNEAQ (reference sequence). Trimming removed 5 bases at V and 6 bases at J, with 16 bases between. The CDR3 contains 15 residues. The CDR3 DNA is TGTGCCAGCAGCCCCCCTTGGCTAGCACCCGGGGAGCTGTTTTTT. Its translation: CASSPPWLAPGELFF.

The chain joins TRBV4-2 to TRBJ1-5, with D possibly TRBD1 on 5 matching bases. The CDR3 consists of 13 residues. Trimming shortened V by 1 base and J by 6 bases, and 7 bases separated the two germline ends. Germline assignment: CDR1 LGHNA and CDR2 YNFKEQ. CDR3 DNA: TGTGCCAGCAGCCAAGGAAGGGGTCAGCCCCAGCATTTT. Translating gives CASSQGRGQPQHF.

This clone was detected a few times. This chain joins TRBV19 and TRBJ1-2, with D hard to call. There are 11 residues in the CDR3. With 5 bases removed from V and 6 bases from J, the gap between germline ends came to 7 bases. From germline, CDR1 is LNHDA and CDR2 SQIVND (reference sequence). The DNA for the CDR3 is TGTGCCAGTAGTCATCCAGATGGCTACACCTTC. It translates to CASSHPDGYTF.

The chain links TRBV10-2 to TRBJ2-5; 10 bases line up with TRBD2. The CDR3 sequence is 14 residues long. Trimming removed 6 bases from V and 5 bases from J; junction bases left unmatched: 6. Germline V gene sequence: CDR1 WSHSY, CDR2 SAAADI. As DNA, the CDR3 is TGCGCCAGCAGGGAGACTAGCGGGTGGGAGACCCAGTACTTC. As protein: CASRETSGWETQYF.

The J gene is TRBJ2-3, the V gene TRBV4-3; TRBD2 matches at 12 bases. Germline V CDR1 and CDR2: LGHNA, YSLEER. Unmatched junction bases numbered 6, after V lost 4 bases and J lost 4 bases. This CDR3 contains 16 residues. In DNA, the CDR3 is TGCGCCAGCAGCCCGGGGCTAGCGGGGGGGCCAGATACGCAGTATTTT. Protein sequence: CASSPGLAGGPDTQYF.